The present T cell receptor beta chain was sequenced within a study of siplizumab effects on memory and regulatory T cells. Whole-study results and caveats: The apparent diversity of naive T cells exceeded that of memory cells, and naive T cells seemed to make a major contribution to the alloresponse. Mapping to unstimulated subsets was achieved for only a minor fraction of alloreactive clones. Treatment with siplizumab left mappable alloreactive CD4+ clones averaging approximately 69% Treg-derived, compared with under 30% in controls.

This CDR3 is 18 amino acids long. Trimming removed 1 base from V and 3 bases from J; junction bases left unmatched: 9. CDR1 is LNHDA, CDR2 SQIVND, per germline (reference sequence). The study assayed roughly 91,000 TCR templates per sample. Assay used: immunoSEQ multiplex PCR; TCRdb lists only in-frame clones, some missing. The data hold some 100,000 clones, with more than 90% observed a single time. This clone occurred a few times. The antigen is undetermined. This sequence joins TRBV19 and TRBJ2-4; TRBD1 agrees at 10 bases. This TCR was sampled from a human donor in good health. Some clones in this sample may be carry-over from other donors' samples. Source material: CD4+ T cells sorted from blood. The CDR3 coding sequence is TGTGCCAGTAGTATAGGCCCGGGACAGGGGATAGGCAAAAACATTCAGTACTTC. It codes for CASSIGPGQGIGKNIQYF. The full variable domain, with the rest looked up from reference TRBV19 and TRBJ2-4, is DGGITQSPKYLFRKEGQNVTLSCEQNLNHDAMYWYRQDPGQGLRLIYYSQIVNDFQKGDIAEGYSVSREKKESFPLTVTSAQKNPTAFYLCASSIGPGQGIGKNIQYFGAGTRLSVL.